This entry lists 26 T cell receptor beta chains sequenced from one sample in a study of CD8 T cells in ankylosing spondylitis. One entry per CDR3 protein, called by TCRdb with MiXCR from the 5' RACE reads. Here the sample spans roughly 150,000 distinct CDR3 sequences, 30% to 35% being singletons. The sequenced sample consisted of synovial fluid, either unsorted or a sorted T cell fraction (not recorded which). These receptors all come from a male donor with ankylosing spondylitis.

The chain couples TRBV19 to TRBJ1-5; 10 nucleotides align to TRBD1. The CDR3 sequence is 15 residues long. Germline lookup yields CDR1 LNHDA and CDR2 SQIVND (reference sequence). The trim removed 6 bases at V and 7 bases at J, leaving 9 bases unmatched. The CDR3 is CASRGDRGIGQPQHF. CDR3 in DNA: TGTGCCAGTAGGGGGGACAGGGGTATAGGCCAGCCCCAGCATTTT.

The V call is TRBV20-1, the J call TRBJ2-7; D could derive from TRBD1 or TRBD2 (7 bases each). Germline CDR1 DFQATT, CDR2 SNEGSKA (reference sequence). This CDR3 spans 14 amino acids. V was clipped by 6 bases and J by 3 bases, with 18 bases between them. This chain's CDR3 is CSAIEGGTVYEQYF. CDR3 bases: TGCAGTGCCATAGAGGGGGGGACAGTCTACGAGCAGTACTTC.

The gene calls are TRBV5-1 and TRBJ2-7, with a weak D call TRBD1 (6 bases). Deletions cut 0 bases from V and 4 bases from J, with 17 bases between. CDR3 length: 16 amino acids. The germline CDR1 and CDR2 sequences are SGHRS and YFSETQ. The CDR3 bases are TGCGCCAGCAGCTTGGGGACCGGGACAATAGAATACGAGCAGTACTTC. Translation: CASSLGTGTIEYEQYF. The full variable domain, rest sourced from reference TRBV5-1 and TRBJ2-7, is KAGVTQTPRYLIKTRGQQVTLSCSPISGHRSVSWYQQTPGQGLQFLFEYFSETQRNKGNFPGRFSGRQFSNSRSEMNVSTLELGDSALYLCASSLGTGTIEYEQYFGPGTRLTVT.

This clonotype was recorded at least ten times. The V call is TRBV7-2, the J call TRBJ2-2, with D possibly being TRBD1 or TRBD2 (6 bases each). This CDR3 has 16 amino acids. Germline V lookup: CDR1 SGHTA, CDR2 FQGNSA. The ends were cut back, 5 bases at V and 0 bases at J, with 13 bases in the middle. CDR3 bases: TGTGCCAGCAGCCCCGGGGGCAAGACGAACACCGGGGAGCTGTTTTTT. Translating gives CASSPGGKTNTGELFF.

This clonotype came up many times. The chain uses TRBV12-3 or TRBV12-4 and TRBJ2-5, with D possibly called TRBD1 or TRBD2 (6 bases each). Trimming cost V 0 bases and J 5 bases, with 13 bases left between them. This CDR3 region has 15 residues. CDR3: CASSLARQGRETQYF. The CDR3 DNA reads TGTGCCAGCAGTTTAGCGAGGCAGGGGAGGGAGACCCAGTACTTC.

This chain joins TRBV5-1 and TRBJ1-2; D might be TRBD1 (6 bases). Germline CDR1 SGHRS, CDR2 YFSETQ. The V end was cut by 2 bases, the J end by 8 bases, with 16 bases between. The CDR3 has 14 residues. The CDR3 spells CASSFRGPEGGYTF. As DNA, the CDR3 is TGCGCCAGCAGCTTCAGGGGTCCGGAGGGAGGCTACACCTTC.

This clonotype was observed at least ten times. The rearrangement links TRBV18 to TRBJ2-1; 8 bases map to TRBD1. This CDR3 region has 16 residues. Unmatched junction bases numbered 5, after V lost 3 bases and J lost 1 base. The germline CDR1 and CDR2 sequences are KGHSH and LQKENI. CDR3 loop: CASSPRTGYSYNEQFF. CDR3 nucleotide sequence: TGTGCCAGCTCACCCCGGACAGGGTATTCCTACAATGAGCAGTTCTTC.

This clonotype was seen a few times. The rearrangement joins TRBV6-2 or TRBV6-3 to TRBJ2-1; TRBD1 or TRBD2 may be the D gene (5 bases each). CDR1 and CDR2 (germline): MNHEY, SVGEGT. CDR3 length: 12 residues. V lost 7 bases, J lost 8 bases, and 12 bases lay in between. CDR3 in amino acids: CASNEGWDEQFF. The CDR3 DNA reads as TGTGCCAGCAACGAGGGGTGGGATGAGCAGTTCTTC.

The chain combines TRBV5-1 with TRBJ1-1, with D possibly matching TRBD1 (5 bases). V shed 4 bases and J shed 0 bases, with 19 bases lying between them. Germline CDR1 reads SGHRS; CDR2 reads YFSETQ. The CDR3 sequence is 17 residues long. This chain's CDR3 is CASSPGGTGTVNTEAFF. The CDR3 nucleotides are TGCGCCAGCAGCCCCGGAGGAACCGGGACTGTGAACACTGAAGCTTTCTTT.

In the case of this clonotype: One end of the junction does not line up with germline, which may come from a read error. This chain connects TRBV7-2 to TRBJ1-1; 8 nucleotides align to TRBD1. CDR1 and CDR2 (germline): SGHTA, FQGNSA. The CDR3 has 14 residues. DNA for the CDR3: TGTGCCAGCAGCTTAGTTACAGGGGGTCGTGAAACTTTCTTT. This codes for CASSLVTGGRETFF.

The genes are TRBV18 and TRBJ2-5; D perhaps matches TRBD2 (5 bases). Germline values: CDR1 KGHSH, CDR2 LQKENI. Trimming shortened V by 0 bases and J by 3 bases, and 8 bases separated the two germline ends. CDR3 length equals 14 residues. Here the CDR3 DNA reads TGTGCCAGCTCACCACCGGAGGTGGAAGAGACCCAGTACTTC. Translated: CASSPPEVEETQYF.

This sequence joins TRBV27 and TRBJ2-5; 7 bases fit TRBD1. Germline V gene data show CDR1 as MNHEY and CDR2 as SMNVEV (reference sequence). V lost 5 bases, J lost 5 bases, and 11 bases stayed unmatched. The CDR3 length is 15 residues. CDR3 sequence reads: CASSPMTGLRETQYF. The CDR3 DNA is TGTGCCAGCAGTCCGATGACAGGGCTGCGGGAGACCCAGTACTTC.

The chain joins TRBV5-1 to TRBJ2-1, with 12 bases that match TRBD2. CDR3 length: 16 amino acids. CDR1 is SGHRS, CDR2 YFSETQ, per germline. After removal of 0 bases from V and 7 bases from J, the junction contained 5 bases not matched to a gene. This CDR3 is CASSLASGGAGNEQFF. CDR3 DNA sequence: TGCGCCAGCAGCTTGGCTAGCGGGGGGGCAGGTAATGAGCAGTTCTTC. Variable domain in full (rest from reference TRBV5-1 and TRBJ2-1): KAGVTQTPRYLIKTRGQQVTLSCSPISGHRSVSWYQQTPGQGLQFLFEYFSETQRNKGNFPGRFSGRQFSNSRSEMNVSTLELGDSALYLCASSLASGGAGNEQFFGPGTRLTVL.

There are many counts of this clonotype. This chain links TRBV12-3 or TRBV12-4 with TRBJ2-7, with 9 positions matching TRBD1. There are 14 residues in the CDR3. Unmatched junction bases numbered 7, after V lost 5 bases and J lost 5 bases. The CDR3 sequence is CASSIQGANDEQYF. In nucleotides, the CDR3 is TGTGCCAGCAGTATACAGGGGGCTAACGACGAGCAGTACTTC.

This clonotype was detected ten times or more. This chain uses TRBV12-3 or TRBV12-4 with TRBJ1-1; D is possibly TRBD1 (5 bases). The ends were cut back, 3 bases at V and 5 bases at J, with 16 bases in the middle. The CDR3 consists of 15 residues. The CDR3 DNA reads as TGTGCCAGCAGTTTTGGGACCCAAACCGGGACTGAAGCTTTCTTT. This sequence encodes CASSFGTQTGTEAFF.

This clonotype appeared a few times. The genes are TRBV20-1 and TRBJ2-1; 10 bases are a match to TRBD1. The CDR3 runs 16 residues. Germline lookup yields CDR1 DFQATT and CDR2 SNEGSKA (reference sequence). Unmatched junction bases numbered 11, after V lost 2 bases and J lost 7 bases. As DNA, the CDR3 is TGCAGTGCTAGATCCACCCGACAGGGGGCGTTGAATGAGCAGTTCTTC. Translation gives CSARSTRQGALNEQFF.

V usage is TRBV5-1 and J usage is TRBJ2-1, with D possibly TRBD2 on 6 matching bases. V dropped 1 base and J dropped 6 bases, with 14 bases sitting between them. Germline CDR1 SGHRS, CDR2 YFSETQ. The CDR3 has 15 amino acids. The CDR3 spells CASSLSVRESNEQFF. The CDR3 DNA reads TGCGCCAGCAGCTTGAGTGTTCGGGAGAGCAATGAGCAGTTCTTC.

This clonotype was picked up a small number of times. V is TRBV28 and J is TRBJ1-1; unclear D gene. Trimming removed 2 bases at V and 0 bases at J, with 13 bases between. Germline loops: CDR1 MDHEN, CDR2 SYDVKM. The CDR3 contains 16 residues. The chain's CDR3 is CASSLAAGGMNTEAFF. CDR3 bases: TGTGCCAGCAGTTTAGCAGCCGGCGGGATGAACACTGAAGCTTTCTTT. Supplemented by reference TRBV28 and TRBJ1-1, the full variable domain reads DVKVTQSSRYLVKRTGEKVFLECVQDMDHENMFWYRQDPGLGLRLIYFSYDVKMKEKGDIPEGYSVSREKKERFSLILESASTNQTSMYLCASSLAAGGMNTEAFFGQGTRLTVV.

This clonotype has ten or more counts. This chain joins TRBV12-3 or TRBV12-4 and TRBJ1-1; D is possibly TRBD1 (5 bases). This CDR3 has 13 residues. Trimming removed 3 bases from V and 6 bases from J, with 11 bases in between. CDR3 DNA: TGTGCCAGCAGTTTGGGGGGGTCGTCTGAAGCTTTCTTT. As protein: CASSLGGSSEAFF.

The sample holds a few counts of this clonotype. V gene TRBV18 combines with J gene TRBJ1-1; D unclear. V gave up 6 bases and J gave up 1 base, with 12 bases separating them. CDR1 and CDR2 (germline): KGHSH, LQKENI. This CDR3 is built from 14 residues. Here the CDR3 reads CASSPSSTNTEAFF. CDR3 nucleotide sequence: TGTGCCAGCTCCCCCTCTAGTACGAACACTGAAGCTTTCTTT.

CDR3 residues: CASSDAKGLGEAFF. The CDR3, as DNA: TGTGCCAGCAGTGATGCTAAGGGGTTGGGGGAAGCTTTCTTT. This chain joins TRBV25-1 and TRBJ1-1; the D gene is possibly TRBD1 (5 bases). V was shortened by 3 bases and J by 8 bases, with 16 bases between the two germline ends. The CDR3 has 14 amino acids. Germline assignment: CDR1 MGHDK and CDR2 SYGVNS.

The genes are TRBV2 and TRBJ1-4, with 8 positions matching TRBD1. The CDR3 runs to 14 residues. Trimming at V came to 8 bases and at J to 11 bases, leaving 13 bases not matched to a gene. Per the germline V gene, CDR1 is SNHLY and CDR2 is FYNNEI. The CDR3 reads CASGSGDRGGKLFF. Written as DNA, the CDR3 is TGTGCCAGCGGCTCCGGAGACAGGGGAGGGAAACTGTTTTTT.

The V and J genes are TRBV18 and TRBJ1-1; weak D call: TRBD1 (5 bases). Germline assignment: CDR1 KGHSH and CDR2 LQKENI. The CDR3 consists of 13 residues. The germline V and J ends were trimmed by 0 bases and 7 bases, with 9 bases remaining between them. The CDR3 coding sequence is TGTGCCAGCTCACCACCCCGGGGGAATGAAGCTTTCTTT. The encoded protein is CASSPPRGNEAFF.

The chain has TRBV5-1 and TRBJ2-7; D may be TRBD2 (7 bases). Germline CDR1 is SGHRS and CDR2 is YFSETQ. The CDR3 consists of 15 residues. Trimming took 1 base from V and 5 from J, leaving 16 bases between them. In DNA form, the CDR3 reads TGCGCCAGCAGCTTGAGCGAGGGGGGGTTTGACGAGCAGTACTTC. Translating gives CASSLSEGGFDEQYF.

This chain connects TRBV5-1 to TRBJ1-6; D not resolved. The CDR3 is 13 residues long. V was pared by 4 bases and J by 10 bases, with 12 bases between. Germline values: CDR1 SGHRS, CDR2 YFSETQ. CDR3 residues: CASSLGMASPLHF. The CDR3 nucleotides are TGCGCCAGCAGCCTGGGCATGGCCTCACCCCTCCACTTT.

This clonotype was seen repeatedly, ten times or more. V usage is TRBV11-2 and J usage is TRBJ2-1; TRBD2 agrees at 10 bases. V was pared by 5 bases and J by 4 bases, with 8 bases of the junction left unmatched. This CDR3 comprises 16 residues. Germline CDR1 reads SGHAT; CDR2 reads FQNNGV. This chain's CDR3 is CASSPRGLALYNEQFF. CDR3 nucleotide sequence: TGTGCCAGCAGCCCACGGGGACTAGCGCTATACAATGAGCAGTTCTTC.